Sequencing of this TCR beta chain was carried out in a study of CD8+ T cells in alopecia areata. Notes on the study in general: Scalp specimens additionally yield sequences from normal skin's resident alphabeta T cells.

Treatment indicated: oral pan-JAK inhibitor, 5-10 mg twice daily. The investigators collected lesional scalp punch biopsies and peripheral blood from alopecia areata patients. Reverse transcription of extracted RNA yielded cDNA, which provided the sequencing template. Sequencing was performed with immunoSEQ multiplex PCR; in TCRdb, only in-frame clones are kept and a portion is missing. The sample lists hundreds of thousands of clones, approximately 70% occurring once. Details on this clone: What it binds is unknown.

The sequences come from CD4+ T cells sorted from blood, collected between weeks 43 and 45, from a patient treated with tofacitinib. This clonotype was sampled from a human donor with alopecia areata.

Here the CDR3 DNA reads TGCAGCGTTGTCAGGACAATGAACACTGAAGCTTTCTTT. Amino acid sequence: CSVVRTMNTEAFF. The chain recombines TRBV29-1 with TRBJ1-1; tentatively, D is TRBD1 (5 bases). The germline V gene encodes CDR1 SQVTM and CDR2 ANQGSEA. Trimming shortened V by 4 bases and J by 0 bases, and 9 bases separated the two germline ends. The CDR3 is made up of 13 amino acids.